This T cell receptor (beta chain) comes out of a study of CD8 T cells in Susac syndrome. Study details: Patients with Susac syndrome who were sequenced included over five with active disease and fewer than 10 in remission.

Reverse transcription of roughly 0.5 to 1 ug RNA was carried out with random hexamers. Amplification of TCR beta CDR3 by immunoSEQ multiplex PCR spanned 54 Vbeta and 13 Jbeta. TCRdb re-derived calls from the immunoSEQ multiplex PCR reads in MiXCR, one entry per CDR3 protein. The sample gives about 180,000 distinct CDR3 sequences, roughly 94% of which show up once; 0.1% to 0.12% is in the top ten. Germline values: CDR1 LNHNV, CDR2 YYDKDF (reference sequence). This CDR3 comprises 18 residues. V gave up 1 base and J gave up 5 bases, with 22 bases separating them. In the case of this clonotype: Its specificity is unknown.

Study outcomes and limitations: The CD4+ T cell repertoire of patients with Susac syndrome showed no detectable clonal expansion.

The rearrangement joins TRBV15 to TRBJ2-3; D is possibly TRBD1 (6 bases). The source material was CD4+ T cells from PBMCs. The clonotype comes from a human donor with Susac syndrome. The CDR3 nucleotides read TGTGCCACCAGCAGAGGGGGGCAGGGGACGGGGAGAATAGATACGCAGTATTTT. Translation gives CATSRGGQGTGRIDTQYF.